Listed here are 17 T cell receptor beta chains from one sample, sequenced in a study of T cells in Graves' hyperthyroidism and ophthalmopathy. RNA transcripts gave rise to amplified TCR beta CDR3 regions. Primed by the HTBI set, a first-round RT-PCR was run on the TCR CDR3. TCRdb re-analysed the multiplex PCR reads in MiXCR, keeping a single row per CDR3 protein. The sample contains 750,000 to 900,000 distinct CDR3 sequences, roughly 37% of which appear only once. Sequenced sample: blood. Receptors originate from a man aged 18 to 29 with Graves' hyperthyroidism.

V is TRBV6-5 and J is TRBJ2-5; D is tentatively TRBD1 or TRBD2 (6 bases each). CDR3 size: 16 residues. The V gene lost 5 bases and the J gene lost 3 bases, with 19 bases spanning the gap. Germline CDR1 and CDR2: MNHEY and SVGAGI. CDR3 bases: TGTGCCAGCAGTCCATCCACGGGGGCTCTAAAAGAGACCCAGTACTTC. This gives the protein CASSPSTGALKETQYF.

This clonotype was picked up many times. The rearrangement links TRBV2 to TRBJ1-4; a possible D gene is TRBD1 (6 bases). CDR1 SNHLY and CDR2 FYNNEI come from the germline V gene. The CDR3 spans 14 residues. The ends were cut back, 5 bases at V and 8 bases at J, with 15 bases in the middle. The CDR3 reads CASSPGGIGEKLFF. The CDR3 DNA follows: TGTGCCAGCAGTCCGGGGGGCATCGGAGAAAAACTGTTTTTT. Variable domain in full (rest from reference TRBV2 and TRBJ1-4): EPEVTQTPSHQVTQMGQEVILRCVPISNHLYFYWYRQILGQKVEFLVSFYNNEISEKSEIFDDQFSVERPDGSNFTLKIRSTKLEDSAMYFCASSPGGIGEKLFFGSGTQLSVL.

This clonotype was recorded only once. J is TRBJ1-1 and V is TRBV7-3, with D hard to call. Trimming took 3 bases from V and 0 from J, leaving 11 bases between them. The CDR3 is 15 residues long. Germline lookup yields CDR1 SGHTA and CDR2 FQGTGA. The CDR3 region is CASSLEGIMNTEAFF. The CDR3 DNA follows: TGTGCCAGCAGCTTGGAGGGAATAATGAACACTGAAGCTTTCTTT.

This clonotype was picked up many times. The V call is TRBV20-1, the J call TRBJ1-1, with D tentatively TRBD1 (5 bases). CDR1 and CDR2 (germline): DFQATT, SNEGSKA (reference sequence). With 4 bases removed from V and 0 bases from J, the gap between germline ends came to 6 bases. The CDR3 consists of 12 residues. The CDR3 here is CSAMTVNTEAFF. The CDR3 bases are TGCAGTGCTATGACAGTGAACACTGAAGCTTTCTTT.

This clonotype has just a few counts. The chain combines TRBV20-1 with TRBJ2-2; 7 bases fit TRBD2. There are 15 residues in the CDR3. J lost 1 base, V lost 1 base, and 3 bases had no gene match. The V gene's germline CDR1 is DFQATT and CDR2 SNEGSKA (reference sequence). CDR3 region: CSARGGRGNTGELFF. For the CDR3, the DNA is TGCAGTGCTAGAGGAGGGAGGGGGAACACCGGGGAGCTGTTTTTT.

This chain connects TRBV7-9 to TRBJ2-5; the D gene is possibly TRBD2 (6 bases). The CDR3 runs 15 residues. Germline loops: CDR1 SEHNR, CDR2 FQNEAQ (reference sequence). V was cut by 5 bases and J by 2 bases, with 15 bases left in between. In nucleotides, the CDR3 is TGTGCCAGCAGCCGGGGGAGGACTACACAAGAGACCCAGTACTTC. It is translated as CASSRGRTTQETQYF.

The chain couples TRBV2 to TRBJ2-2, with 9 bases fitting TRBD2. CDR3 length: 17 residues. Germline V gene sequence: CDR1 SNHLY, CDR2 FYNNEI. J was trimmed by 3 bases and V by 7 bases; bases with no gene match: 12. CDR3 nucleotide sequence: TGTGCCAGCAAGATGGGTACCAGCGGGGGGTACACCGGGGAGCTGTTTTTT. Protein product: CASKMGTSGGYTGELFF. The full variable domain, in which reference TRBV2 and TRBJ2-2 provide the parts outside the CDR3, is EPEVTQTPSHQVTQMGQEVILRCVPISNHLYFYWYRQILGQKVEFLVSFYNNEISEKSEIFDDQFSVERPDGSNFTLKIRSTKLEDSAMYFCASKMGTSGGYTGELFFGEGSRLTVL.

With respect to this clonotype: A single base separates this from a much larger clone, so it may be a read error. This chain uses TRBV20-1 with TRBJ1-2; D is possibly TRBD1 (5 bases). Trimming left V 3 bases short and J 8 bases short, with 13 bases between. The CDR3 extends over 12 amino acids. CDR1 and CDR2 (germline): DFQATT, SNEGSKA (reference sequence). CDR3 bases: TGCAGTGCTAGCGAGGAGGGACTCGGCTACACCTTC. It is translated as CSASEEGLGYTF.

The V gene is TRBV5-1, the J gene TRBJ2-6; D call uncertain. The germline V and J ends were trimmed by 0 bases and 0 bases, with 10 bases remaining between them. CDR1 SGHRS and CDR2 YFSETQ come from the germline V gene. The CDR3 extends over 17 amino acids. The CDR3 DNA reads TGCGCCAGCAGCTTGGATCGGACGAGCTCTGGGGCCAACGTCCTGACTTTC. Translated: CASSLDRTSSGANVLTF.

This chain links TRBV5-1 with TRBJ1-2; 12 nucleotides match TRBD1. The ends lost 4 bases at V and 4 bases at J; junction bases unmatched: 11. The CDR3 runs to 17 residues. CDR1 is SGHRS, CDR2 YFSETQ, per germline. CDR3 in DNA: TGCGCCAGCAGCCCTTTGCCGGGACAGGGGGCGAGCTATGGCTACACCTTC. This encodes CASSPLPGQGASYGYTF.

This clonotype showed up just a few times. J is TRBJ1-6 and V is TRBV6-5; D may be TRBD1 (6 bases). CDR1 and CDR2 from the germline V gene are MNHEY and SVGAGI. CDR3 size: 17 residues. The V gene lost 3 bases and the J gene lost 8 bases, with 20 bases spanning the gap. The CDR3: CASSYSEERGYDSPLHF. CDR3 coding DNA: TGTGCCAGCAGTTATTCGGAGGAAAGGGGGTATGATTCACCCCTCCACTTT.

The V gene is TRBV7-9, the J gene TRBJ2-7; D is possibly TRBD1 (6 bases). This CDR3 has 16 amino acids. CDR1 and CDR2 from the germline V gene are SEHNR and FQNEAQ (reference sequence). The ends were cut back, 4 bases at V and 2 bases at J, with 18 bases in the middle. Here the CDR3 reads CASSSAQGLGAYEQYF. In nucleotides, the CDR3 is TGTGCCAGCAGCTCCGCTCAGGGGTTAGGAGCCTACGAGCAGTACTTC.

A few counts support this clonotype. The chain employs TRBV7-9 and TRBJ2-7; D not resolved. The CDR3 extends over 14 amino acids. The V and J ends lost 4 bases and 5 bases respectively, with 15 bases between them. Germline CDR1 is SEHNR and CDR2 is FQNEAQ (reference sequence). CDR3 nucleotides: TGTGCCAGCAGCTCTCGCCCCACTGGGGACGAGCAGTACTTC. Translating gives CASSSRPTGDEQYF.

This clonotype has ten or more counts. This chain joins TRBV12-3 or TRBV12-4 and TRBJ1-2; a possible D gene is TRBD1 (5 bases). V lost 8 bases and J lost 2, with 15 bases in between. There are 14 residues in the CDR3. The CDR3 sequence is CASAARAINYGYTF. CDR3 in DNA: TGTGCCAGCGCCGCCAGGGCGATCAACTATGGCTACACCTTC.

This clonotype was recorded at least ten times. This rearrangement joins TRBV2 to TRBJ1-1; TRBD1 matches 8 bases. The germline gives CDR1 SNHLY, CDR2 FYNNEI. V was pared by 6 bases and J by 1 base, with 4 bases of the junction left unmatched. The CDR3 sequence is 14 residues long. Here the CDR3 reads CASRKTGENTEAFF. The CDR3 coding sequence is TGTGCCAGCAGGAAGACAGGGGAGAACACTGAAGCTTTCTTT.

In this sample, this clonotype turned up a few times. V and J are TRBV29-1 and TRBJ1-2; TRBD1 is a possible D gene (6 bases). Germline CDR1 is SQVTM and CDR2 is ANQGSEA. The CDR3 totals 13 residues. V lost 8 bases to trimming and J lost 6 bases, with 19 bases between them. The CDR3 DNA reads TGCAGCTCGCGGTGGGGGGCGCCTGATGGCTACACCTTC. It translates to CSSRWGAPDGYTF.

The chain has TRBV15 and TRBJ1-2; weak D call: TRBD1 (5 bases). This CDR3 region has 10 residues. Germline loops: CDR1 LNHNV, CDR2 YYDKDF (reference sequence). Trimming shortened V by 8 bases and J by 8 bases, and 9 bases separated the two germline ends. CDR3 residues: CATGATGYTF. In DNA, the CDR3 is TGTGCCACCGGGGCGACAGGCTACACCTTC.